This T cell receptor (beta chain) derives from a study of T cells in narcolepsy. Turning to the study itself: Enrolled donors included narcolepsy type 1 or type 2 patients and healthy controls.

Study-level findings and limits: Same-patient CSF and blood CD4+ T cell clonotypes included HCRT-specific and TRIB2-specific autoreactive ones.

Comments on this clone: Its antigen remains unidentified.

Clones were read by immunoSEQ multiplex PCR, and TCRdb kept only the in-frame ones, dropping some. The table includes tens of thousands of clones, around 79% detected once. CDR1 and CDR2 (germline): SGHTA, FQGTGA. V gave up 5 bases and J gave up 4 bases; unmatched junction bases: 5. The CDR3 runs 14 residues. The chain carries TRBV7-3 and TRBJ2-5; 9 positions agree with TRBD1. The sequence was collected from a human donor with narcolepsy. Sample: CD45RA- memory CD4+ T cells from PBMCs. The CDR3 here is CASSPGQGRETQYF. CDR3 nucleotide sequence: TGTGCCAGCAGCCCCGGACAGGGGCGAGAGACCCAGTACTTC.